The clone carrying this T cell receptor (beta chain) was observed many times. Documented time point: sample taken at primary tumor resection. The data stem from a study of spatial heterogeneity in lung cancer. TCRdb reprocessed the 5' RACE reads with MiXCR, giving one entry per CDR3 protein. Of about 22,000 distinct CDR3 sequences in the sample, around 5.3% were seen once. This specimen consisted of PBMCs, obtained at surgery. The source of this sequence is a male donor with early-stage non-small cell lung cancer.

This CDR3 is CASSFTGAGYTF. In DNA form, the CDR3 reads TGTGCCAGCAGTTTTACAGGGGCCGGCTACACCTTC. The chain is built from TRBV12-3 or TRBV12-4 and TRBJ1-2; 7 bases match TRBD1. This CDR3 spans 12 amino acids. Losses at the gene ends were 3 bases for V and 8 bases for J; bases not matched to a gene: 3.